The 14 T cell receptor beta chains below come from one sample, sequenced in a study of T cell responses to AZD1222 COVID-19 vaccine (dated by TCRdb to about 2021). The library was generated by the immunoSEQ multiplex PCR assay. Here the immuneACCESS table is served through TCRdb, limited to in-frame sequences with V and J called. Missing clones are a known gap in these copies; in checked studies unresolved V genes cover under half, and the rest lacks a known reason. Counted in this sample were tens of thousands of clones; roughly 90% of them appeared once. The ten largest clones capture roughly 5% of the sample. The label giving this sample's time point can be read as: baseline before first vaccination. The sequencing here drew on peripheral blood, taken on day 0 of AZD1222 vaccination. The receptor set was obtained from an adult in good health.

The gene calls are TRBV7-9 and TRBJ2-3; D is unclear. The V end was cut by 5 bases, the J end by 7 bases, with 10 bases between. The CDR3 covers 12 residues. The germline CDR1 and CDR2 sequences are SEHNR and FQNEAQ (reference sequence). In nucleotides, the CDR3 is TGTGCCAGCAGCCGCTCCCCCAATACGCAGTATTTT. This translates into CASSRSPNTQYF. The full variable domain, completed using reference TRBV7-9 and TRBJ2-3, is DTGVSQNPRHKITKRGQNVTFRCDPISEHNRLYWYRQTLGQGPEFLTYFQNEAQLEKSRLLSDRFSAERPKGSFSTLEIQRTEQGDSAMYLCASSRSPNTQYFGPGTRLTVL.

The CDR3 nucleotides are TGTGCCAGCTCACCCTTCCCTCTAGATACGCAGTATTTT. Protein: CASSPFPLDTQYF. The rearrangement joins TRBV18 to TRBJ2-3; D is unresolved. The CDR3 runs to 13 residues. Trimming took 3 bases from V and 5 from J, leaving 9 bases between them. The germline V gene encodes CDR1 KGHSH and CDR2 LQKENI.

V usage is TRBV2 and J usage is TRBJ1-1; D gene uncertain. Germline assignment: CDR1 SNHLY and CDR2 FYNNEI. The CDR3 runs 13 residues. V gave up 2 bases and J gave up 7 bases, with 11 bases separating them. CDR3: CASSERVPVEAFF. Written as DNA, the CDR3 is TGTGCCAGCAGTGAAAGGGTCCCCGTTGAAGCTTTCTTT.

This rearrangement joins TRBV5-1 to TRBJ1-5; no definite D call. V dropped 1 base and J dropped 1 base, with 9 bases sitting between them. The CDR3 covers 15 residues. Germline V CDR1 and CDR2: SGHRS, YFSETQ. The DNA for the CDR3 is TGCGCCAGCAGCTTGCTATCGGGAAGCAATCAGCCCCAGCATTTT. This sequence encodes CASSLLSGSNQPQHF.

The chain has TRBV5-1 and TRBJ1-1; unclear D gene. Germline-derived CDR1 and CDR2 are SGHRS and YFSETQ. The V and J ends lost 1 base and 1 base respectively, with 5 bases between them. The CDR3 runs to 13 residues. CDR3 loop: CASSLKENTEAFF. In DNA, the CDR3 is TGCGCCAGCAGCTTGAAGGAGAACACTGAAGCTTTCTTT.

This sequence joins TRBV6-5 and TRBJ1-3; D unclear. The CDR3 length is 14 residues. Trimming removed 8 bases from V and 0 bases from J, with 11 bases in between. Germline V lookup: CDR1 MNHEY, CDR2 SVGAGI. The CDR3: CASADGSSGNTIYF. In nucleotides, the CDR3 is TGTGCCAGCGCAGACGGGAGCTCTGGAAACACCATATATTTT.

The rearrangement links TRBV6-1 to TRBJ2-3; 14 bases agree with TRBD2. Unmatched junction bases numbered 1, after V lost 4 bases and J lost 1 base. Germline loops: CDR1 MNHNS, CDR2 SASEGT. The CDR3 extends over 16 amino acids. The CDR3 nucleotides read TGTGCCAGCAGTGTGGGACTAGCGGGGGGCACAGATACGCAGTATTTT. It encodes CASSVGLAGGTDTQYF.

The chain couples TRBV10-3 to TRBJ1-6, with TRBD1 as a possible D gene (5 bases). Trimming took off 0 bases at V and 5 bases at J, with 11 bases between the two ends. The CDR3 extends over 16 amino acids. CDR1 is ENHRY and CDR2 is SYGVKD in the germline V gene. CDR3 nucleotides: TGTGCCATCAGTGAGTCCGGACGGGGCGATAATTCACCCCTCCACTTT. Its protein product is CAISESGRGDNSPLHF.

The chain employs TRBV19 and TRBJ1-1, with 7 bases fitting TRBD1. CDR3 length: 15 amino acids. Germline CDR1 LNHDA, CDR2 SQIVND (reference sequence). With V trimmed by 4 bases and J by 5 bases, 10 bases remained unmatched. The DNA of the CDR3 is TGTGCCAGTAGTAGTCCGGGACAGCCTTCAACTGAAGCTTTCTTT. Translating it yields CASSSPGQPSTEAFF.

CDR3 in amino acids: CASTSGGYNEQFF. The DNA for the CDR3 is TGTGCCAGCACTAGCGGGGGGTACAATGAGCAGTTCTTC. V usage is TRBV2 and J usage is TRBJ2-1; 11 bases fit TRBD2. The CDR3 consists of 13 residues. Losses at the gene ends were 7 bases for V and 4 bases for J; bases not matched to a gene: 0. Germline CDR1 SNHLY, CDR2 FYNNEI.

The chain recombines TRBV9 with TRBJ2-2; 8 bases align to TRBD1. Germline CDR1 is SGDLS and CDR2 is YYNGEE. The CDR3 totals 15 residues. J gave up 1 base and V 4 bases, and 3 bases lay outside the gene matches. The CDR3 DNA reads as TGTGCCAGCAGCAGACAGGGGAGGAACACCGGGGAGCTGTTTTTT. Translation gives CASSRQGRNTGELFF.

V is TRBV7-2 and J is TRBJ1-3, with a tentative D call TRBD1 (6 bases). CDR1 and CDR2 (germline): SGHTA, FQGNSA. V was clipped by 3 bases and J by 4 bases, with 13 bases between them. The CDR3 runs 15 residues. CDR3 bases: TGTGCCAGCAGCTTGTGGTCGGGGGGCGGAAACACCATATATTTT. It is translated as CASSLWSGGGNTIYF.

The chain couples TRBV27 to TRBJ2-7; unclear D gene. This CDR3 has 14 residues. Trimming cost V 6 bases and J 5 bases, with 17 bases left between them. Germline V gene lookup returns CDR1 MNHEY and CDR2 SMNVEV (reference sequence). Here the CDR3 DNA reads TGTGCCAGCAGAGGAGCTGCCCTGCCTGACGAGCAGTACTTC. Its protein product is CASRGAALPDEQYF.

V usage is TRBV7-3 and J usage is TRBJ2-3; the D gene could be TRBD1 or TRBD2 (7 bases each). The CDR3 length is 16 residues. Per germline, CDR1 SGHTA and CDR2 FQGTGA. V was pared by 2 bases and J by 4 bases, with 16 bases between. DNA of the CDR3: TGTGCCAGCAGCTTACCCGGCAGGGGGGGGTCAGATACGCAGTATTTT. Translating it yields CASSLPGRGGSDTQYF.